Listed here are 20 T cell receptor beta chains from one sample, sequenced in a study of blood T cell repertoires in COVID-19. Sequencing was performed with immunoSEQ multiplex PCR; in TCRdb, only in-frame clones are kept and a portion is missing. The data show about 220,000 clones, 60% to 85% seen once. Sequenced sample: peripheral blood. These receptors were collected from a woman aged 70 to 79 with acute or convalescent COVID-19.

This chain links TRBV18 with TRBJ2-5; 10 nucleotides line up with TRBD2. V trimming: 6 bases; J trimming: 4 bases; junction bases outside the gene matches: 8. This CDR3 has 15 residues. CDR1 KGHSH and CDR2 LQKENI come from the germline V gene. CDR3 sequence reads: CASSPQTSGSETQYF. The CDR3 coding sequence is TGTGCCAGCTCTCCTCAGACTAGCGGGTCAGAGACCCAGTACTTC.

This clone was detected once. This chain uses TRBV19 with TRBJ1-4; D is unclear. The V gene's germline CDR1 is LNHDA and CDR2 SQIVND (reference sequence). Trimming shortened V by 1 base and J by 4 bases, and 10 bases separated the two germline ends. The CDR3 is 15 amino acids. The CDR3 region is CASSIVSAGNEKLFF. The CDR3, as DNA: TGTGCCAGTAGTATAGTAAGTGCGGGTAATGAAAAACTGTTTTTT. Looking up the rest from reference TRBV19 and TRBJ1-4 gives the full variable domain: DGGITQSPKYLFRKEGQNVTLSCEQNLNHDAMYWYRQDPGQGLRLIYYSQIVNDFQKGDIAEGYSVSREKKESFPLTVTSAQKNPTAFYLCASSIVSAGNEKLFFGSGTQLSVL.

CDR3 nucleotides: TGTGCCAGCTTCAGGGAAGACTATGGCTACACCTTC. It codes for CASFREDYGYTF. The rearrangement links TRBV6-5 to TRBJ1-2; possibly TRBD1 for D (5 bases). V lost 8 bases to trimming and J lost 3 bases, with 10 bases between them. The length of the CDR3 is 12 residues. In germline, CDR1 is MNHEY, CDR2 SVGAGI.

The rearrangement links TRBV19 to TRBJ1-6; 8 bases match TRBD1. CDR3 length: 16 residues. V was clipped by 2 bases and J by 9 bases; unmatched bases: 9. Germline CDR1 and CDR2: LNHDA and SQIVND (reference sequence). CDR3 bases: TGTGCCAGTAGTATAATCCAGGGGGCGACCGGTTCACCCCTCCACTTT. Translating it yields CASSIIQGATGSPLHF.

J is TRBJ1-6 and V is TRBV7-2; 7 bases are shared with TRBD1. Trimming removed 4 bases from V and 10 bases from J; junction bases left unmatched: 7. Per germline, CDR1 SGHTA and CDR2 FQGNSA. The length of the CDR3 is 14 residues. The CDR3 DNA reads TGTGCCAGCAGCTCGGGACAGCGAAGCTCACCCCTCCACTTT. Protein sequence: CASSSGQRSSPLHF.

The V and J genes are TRBV5-1 and TRBJ2-1; 11 nucleotides align to TRBD2. In germline, CDR1 is SGHRS, CDR2 YFSETQ. J was trimmed by 7 bases and V by 0 bases; bases with no gene match: 3. The CDR3 is made up of 15 amino acids. CDR3 residues: CASSLDLAGGNEQFF. The CDR3 bases are TGCGCCAGCAGCTTGGATTTAGCGGGGGGGAATGAGCAGTTCTTC.

The chain combines TRBV18 with TRBJ2-1; 14 bases are shared with TRBD2. V was clipped by 4 bases and J by 10 bases; unmatched bases: 6. The CDR3 is 15 amino acids. Looked up from germline, CDR1 is KGHSH and CDR2 is LQKENI. The CDR3 sequence is CASSQGTSGGREQFF. CDR3 sequence (DNA): TGTGCCAGCTCACAAGGGACTAGCGGGGGTCGAGAGCAGTTCTTC.

The chain joins TRBV3-1 (or the pseudogene TRBV3-2) to TRBJ2-3; D may be TRBD2 (5 bases). Per the germline V gene, CDR1 is LGHDT and CDR2 is YNNKEL (reference sequence). The CDR3 has 15 amino acids. The V end was cut by 4 bases, the J end by 3 bases, with 14 bases between. The CDR3 sequence is CASSRREGGTDTQYF. The CDR3, as DNA: TGTGCCAGCAGCCGCCGGGAAGGAGGAACAGATACGCAGTATTTT.

J is TRBJ1-5 and V is TRBV25-1; TRBD1 is a possible D gene (6 bases). The CDR3 covers 16 residues. Germline V gene lookup returns CDR1 MGHDK and CDR2 SYGVNS. V was cut by 1 base and J by 7 bases, with 17 bases left in between. CDR3 sequence reads: CASSESSGGSIQPQHF. The CDR3 region has the DNA TGTGCCAGCAGTGAATCGAGCGGGGGCTCGATCCAGCCCCAGCATTTT.

This clone was recorded a few times. This sequence joins TRBV23-1 and TRBJ1-5; the D gene is possibly TRBD1 (5 bases). TRBV23-1 is treated as an ORF (open reading frame) with a function not yet certain. The CDR3 is 14 residues long. Trimming removed 7 bases at V and 2 bases at J, with 12 bases between. CDR3 nucleotide sequence: TGCGCCAGCACCCCATCGGGGGGCAATCAGCCCCAGCATTTT. It is translated as CASTPSGGNQPQHF.

The genes are TRBV5-1 and TRBJ2-6; D unclear. This CDR3 comprises 16 residues. V was pared by 4 bases and J by 4 bases, with 15 bases between. The germline V gene has CDR1 SGHRS and CDR2 YFSETQ. The CDR3 sequence is CASSGVVVSGANVLTF. The CDR3 nucleotides are TGCGCCAGCAGCGGTGTAGTCGTCTCAGGGGCCAACGTCCTGACTTTC.

This chain uses TRBV4-3 with TRBJ2-1; 7 bases align to TRBD2. Germline CDR1 LGHNA, CDR2 YSLEER. The CDR3 covers 17 residues. V gave up 3 bases and J gave up 6 bases; unmatched junction bases: 14. CDR3 nucleotides: TGCGCCAGCAGCCAGTCGGGGTACGGGGGGAACTCCAATGAGCAGTTCTTC. Residues: CASSQSGYGGNSNEQFF.

In this sample, this clone turned up a few times. V and J are TRBV2 and TRBJ2-5; maybe TRBD2 (6 bases). Looked up from germline, CDR1 is SNHLY and CDR2 is FYNNEI. There are 13 residues in the CDR3. Deletions cut 7 bases from V and 6 bases from J, with 15 bases between. DNA of the CDR3: TGTGCCAGCAAGACCTCCGGGGGACAGACCCAGTACTTC. This sequence encodes CASKTSGGQTQYF. Combining the CDR3 with reference TRBV2 and TRBJ2-5 gives the whole variable domain EPEVTQTPSHQVTQMGQEVILRCVPISNHLYFYWYRQILGQKVEFLVSFYNNEISEKSEIFDDQFSVERPDGSNFTLKIRSTKLEDSAMYFCASKTSGGQTQYFGPGTRLLVL.

The chain recombines TRBV6-2 or TRBV6-3 with TRBJ2-5, with D possibly being TRBD2 (6 bases). This CDR3 has 14 amino acids. Germline V gene data show CDR1 as MNHEY and CDR2 as SVGEGT. Trimming shortened V by 5 bases and J by 2 bases, and 12 bases separated the two germline ends. The CDR3 here is CASSRGLGQETQYF. In nucleotides, the CDR3 is TGTGCCAGCAGTCGGGGACTCGGACAAGAGACCCAGTACTTC.

The chain couples TRBV5-8 to TRBJ1-6, with 9 bases identical to TRBD1. J gave up 2 bases and V 4 bases, and 10 bases lay outside the gene matches. In germline, CDR1 is SGHTS, CDR2 YDEGEE. The length of the CDR3 is 18 residues. CDR3 region: CASSLRQGEGPYNSPLHF. The CDR3 DNA reads TGTGCCAGCAGCCTTCGACAGGGGGAGGGCCCCTATAATTCACCCCTCCACTTT.

The V call is TRBV7-2, the J call TRBJ1-3, with D perhaps TRBD1 (5 bases). The V end was cut by 6 bases, the J end by 0 bases, with 9 bases between. CDR1 and CDR2 (germline): SGHTA, FQGNSA. This CDR3 contains 14 residues. The CDR3 reads CASRVDSSGNTIYF. The DNA for the CDR3 is TGTGCCAGCAGAGTAGACAGCTCTGGAAACACCATATATTTT.

The chain employs TRBV29-1 and TRBJ1-1; D gene unclear. In germline, CDR1 is SQVTM, CDR2 ANQGSEA. Trimming pared 7 bases from V and 0 bases from J, leaving 9 bases between. This CDR3 spans 12 amino acids. The CDR3 region is CSANTLNTEAFF. DNA for the CDR3: TGCAGCGCCAATACTTTGAACACTGAAGCTTTCTTT.

The chain couples TRBV15 to TRBJ1-1; tentative D call: TRBD1 (5 bases). This CDR3 is built from 15 residues. Germline values: CDR1 LNHNV, CDR2 YYDKDF (reference sequence). The V gene lost 0 bases and the J gene lost 1 base, with 9 bases spanning the gap. The CDR3 region has the DNA TGTGCCACCAGCAGAGAGACAGCATGGAACACTGAAGCTTTCTTT. Amino acids: CATSRETAWNTEAFF.

The genes are TRBV30 and TRBJ1-2; maybe TRBD1 (6 bases). Germline CDR1 is GTSNPN and CDR2 is SVGIG (reference sequence). The CDR3 covers 13 residues. V was shortened by 4 bases and J by 5 bases, with 14 bases between the two germline ends. The CDR3 here is CAWKAGTLYGYTF. The DNA of the CDR3 is TGTGCCTGGAAAGCCGGGACATTGTATGGCTACACCTTC.

The J gene is TRBJ2-3, the V gene TRBV10-2; maybe TRBD1 (7 bases). V was trimmed by 3 bases and J by 3 bases, leaving 10 bases between them. This CDR3 region has 14 residues. CDR1 and CDR2 (germline): WSHSY, SAAADI. The CDR3 sequence is CASSEQGRTDTQYF. The CDR3, as DNA: TGCGCCAGCAGTGAACAGGGGAGGACAGATACGCAGTATTTT.